This is a list of T cell receptor beta chains from one sample in a study of shared clonotypes between healthy human individuals. Sequencing used immunoSEQ multiplex PCR; TCRdb keeps in-frame clones, though not all of them. This sample carries more than 2 million clones, around 95% of them seen once, and the ten largest clones take around 0.13%. The specimen was naive CD4+ T cells sorted from blood. Source of these receptors: a man between 18 and 29 years old in good health. Each CDR3 is given without its conserved first and last residue.

V: TRBV25-1; J: TRBJ1-6; CDR3: TRTGQIYNSPLH
V: TRBV27; J: TRBJ1-1; CDR3: ASSSTGGGHTEAF
V: TRBV6-5; J: TRBJ1-2; CDR3: ASRRLTGAGGYT
V: TRBV25-1; J: TRBJ2-1; CDR3: ASSEGLGGITNEQF
V: TRBV10-3; J: TRBJ2-7; CDR3: AISELGGSYEQY
V: TRBV5-1; J: TRBJ2-3; CDR3: ASSWMTSETDTQY
V: TRBV2; J: TRBJ2-2; CDR3: ASRVDRHTGELF
V: TRBV11-2; J: TRBJ2-5; CDR3: ASRPTSGGGEQY
V: TRBV7-2; J: TRBJ1-4; CDR3: ASSPGVDTTGAKLF
V: TRBV29-1; J: TRBJ2-2; CDR3: SGRRTGGTGELF
V: TRBV7-2; J: TRBJ1-2; CDR3: ASSPALRSSYGYT
V: TRBV4-1; J: TRBJ2-5; CDR3: ASSRDRWETQY
V: TRBV10-3; J: TRBJ1-2; CDR3: AISGDPNYGYT
V: TRBV7-9; J: TRBJ2-7; CDR3: ASSREQGSYEQY
V: TRBV29-1; J: TRBJ2-7; CDR3: SVDGGNSYEQY
V: TRBV2; J: TRBJ1-6; CDR3: AGRSSSSYNSPLH
V: TRBV5-1; J: TRBJ1-4; CDR3: ASSLVVSGINEKLF
V: TRBV5-1; J: TRBJ1-1; CDR3: ASSLGPTEAF
V: TRBV12-5; J: TRBJ1-3; CDR3: ASGRYRERPGNTIY
V: TRBV5-1; J: TRBJ2-1; CDR3: ASSSRTGEDEQF
V: TRBV11-2; J: TRBJ1-3; CDR3: ASSLDRNTIY
V: TRBV18; J: TRBJ2-1; CDR3: ASSPEGTLYNEQF
V: TRBV5-1; J: TRBJ2-7; CDR3: ASSLEGAPGTRLY
V: TRBV27; J: TRBJ1-1; CDR3: ASSWFPGIVSTEAF
V: TRBV5-5; J: TRBJ2-7; CDR3: ASSVGLREQY
V: TRBV5-1; J: TRBJ2-1; CDR3: ASSPTRNEQF
V: TRBV7-9; J: TRBJ1-2; CDR3: ASSTVGVYGYT
V: TRBV19; J: TRBJ1-5; CDR3: ASSMPGQQPQH
V: TRBV6-1; J: TRBJ1-2; CDR3: ASSEAPSPANYGYT
V: TRBV27; J: TRBJ1-1; CDR3: ASSLRGNTEAF
V: TRBV6-1; J: TRBJ2-7; CDR3: ASSVPSGTGGEQY
V: TRBV19; J: TRBJ1-6; CDR3: ASGSGTGTNSPLH
V: TRBV18; J: TRBJ2-7; CDR3: ASSPTATLSYEQY
V: TRBV6-5; J: TRBJ1-5; CDR3: ASSRSIGNQPQH
V: TRBV6-1; J: TRBJ1-5; CDR3: ASTEGYNQPQH
V: TRBV10-3; J: TRBJ1-4; CDR3: AISDGAPNEKLF
V: TRBV4-2; J: TRBJ2-6; CDR3: ASSQTSTVSGANVLT
V: TRBV5-1; J: TRBJ1-1; CDR3: ASSLLQGYTEAF
V: TRBV29-1; J: TRBJ1-5; CDR3: SVRGTVDQPQH
V: TRBV5-4; J: TRBJ2-7; CDR3: ASRRGPLADEQY
V: TRBV7-6; J: TRBJ2-3; CDR3: ASSSGALMGADTQY
V: TRBV5-5; J: TRBJ1-5; CDR3: ASSLEQENQPQH
V: TRBV28; J: TRBJ1-2; CDR3: ASSGDSHYGYT
V: TRBV30; J: TRBJ2-5; CDR3: AWSRSPGGETQY
V: TRBV21-1; J: TRBJ1-1; CDR3: ASSKVEGADTEAF
V: TRBV5-1; J: TRBJ2-1; CDR3: ASSLVGQDNEQF
V: TRBV10-2; J: TRBJ2-3; CDR3: ASSPLRRGVTDTQY
V: TRBV7-8; J: TRBJ1-6; CDR3: ASSLFSSDSPLH
V: TRBV11-1; J: TRBJ2-1; CDR3: ASSSRGDYNEQF
V: TRBV6-6; J: TRBJ1-6; CDR3: ASSQERGSPLH
V: TRBV5-1; J: TRBJ2-4; CDR3: ASSLQPTGMGENIQY
V: TRBV2; J: TRBJ1-2; CDR3: ASSQRGTGGTIIDGYT
V: TRBV5-1; J: TRBJ2-7; CDR3: ASSVPADEQY
V: TRBV19; J: TRBJ1-6; CDR3: ASSIGTGVLFSYNSPLH
V: TRBV28; J: TRBJ2-5; CDR3: ASTLTGPLGKTQY
V: TRBV4-3; J: TRBJ2-1; CDR3: ASSQDVTAGFYNEQF